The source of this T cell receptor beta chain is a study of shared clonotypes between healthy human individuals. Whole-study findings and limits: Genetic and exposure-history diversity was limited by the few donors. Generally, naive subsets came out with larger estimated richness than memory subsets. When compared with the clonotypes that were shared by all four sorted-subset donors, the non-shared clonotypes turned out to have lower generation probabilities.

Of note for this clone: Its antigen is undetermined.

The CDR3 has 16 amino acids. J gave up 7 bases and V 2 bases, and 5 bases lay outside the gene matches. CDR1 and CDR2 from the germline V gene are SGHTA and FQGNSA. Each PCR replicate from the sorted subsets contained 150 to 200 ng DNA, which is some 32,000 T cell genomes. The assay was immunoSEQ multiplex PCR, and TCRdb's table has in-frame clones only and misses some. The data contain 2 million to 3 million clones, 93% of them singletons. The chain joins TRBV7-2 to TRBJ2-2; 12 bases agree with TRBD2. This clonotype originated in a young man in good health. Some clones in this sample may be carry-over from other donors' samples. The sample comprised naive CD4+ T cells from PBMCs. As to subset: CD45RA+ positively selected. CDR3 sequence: CASSLLAGGQHGELFF. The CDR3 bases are TGTGCCAGCAGCTTACTAGCGGGAGGGCAACACGGGGAGCTGTTTTTT.